This TCR beta chain was captured in a study of cytomegalovirus exposure and HLA in healthy donors. Whole-study findings and limits: A later analysis showed that HLA-associated TCR beta chains had undergone more clonal expansion than equally common others. Segments of the TCR beta V type were, in most cases, productive about 90% or about 30% of the time in an earlier analysis. The authors reported that TCR beta sequences could predict HLA-A and HLA-B alleles. These predictions were accurate for most subjects in the first cohort. As a later analysis revealed, most CMV-associated TCR beta chains appeared HLA-restricted.

CDR1 and CDR2 from the germline V gene are LNHDA and SQIVND (reference sequence). Trimming at V came to 3 bases and at J to 3 bases, leaving 2 bases not matched to a gene. The CDR3 length is 14 residues. The PCR contained 60 Vbeta and 13 Jbeta primers. This table comes from immunoSEQ multiplex PCR, and its TCRdb copy is limited to in-frame clones, with some not included. In the table there are about 110,000 clones, 77% of which are singletons. On this clone itself: Antigen: not known.

This rearrangement joins TRBV19 to TRBJ1-5; 7 nucleotides line up with TRBD1. The sample taken for sequencing was PBMCs. The origin of this receptor is a male donor in good health and CMV-seronegative. CDR3 loop: CASSMGQNNQPQHF. The CDR3 DNA reads as TGTGCCAGTAGTATGGGACAGAACAATCAGCCCCAGCATTTT. Supplemented by reference TRBV19 and TRBJ1-5, the full variable domain reads DGGITQSPKYLFRKEGQNVTLSCEQNLNHDAMYWYRQDPGQGLRLIYYSQIVNDFQKGDIAEGYSVSREKKESFPLTVTSAQKNPTAFYLCASSMGQNNQPQHFGDGTRLSIL.